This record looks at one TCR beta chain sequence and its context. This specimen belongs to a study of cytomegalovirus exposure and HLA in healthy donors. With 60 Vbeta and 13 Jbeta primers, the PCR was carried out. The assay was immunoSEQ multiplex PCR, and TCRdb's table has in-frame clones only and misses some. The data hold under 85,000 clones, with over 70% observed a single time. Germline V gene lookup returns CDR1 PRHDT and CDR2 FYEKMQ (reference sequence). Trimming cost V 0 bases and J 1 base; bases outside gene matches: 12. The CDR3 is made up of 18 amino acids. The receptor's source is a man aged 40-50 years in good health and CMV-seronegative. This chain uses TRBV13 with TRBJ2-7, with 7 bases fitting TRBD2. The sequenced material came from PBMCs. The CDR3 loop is CASSLGRVAGPSSYEQYF. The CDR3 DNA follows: TGTGCCAGCAGCTTAGGCCGGGTAGCGGGCCCATCTTCCTACGAGCAGTACTTC.